This TCR beta chain comes out of a study of T-cell memory formation after mild COVID-19. Study in general: TCR clusters largely stayed donor specific.

Study-wide results and caveats: Cross-reactive memory apparently joined, as some responding clones appeared in pre-infection memory.

TCR alpha and TCR beta cDNA libraries with sample barcodes and UMIs came from 5'RACE using constant-segment primers. TCRdb re-called the 5' RACE reads with MiXCR, one entry per CDR3 protein. The sample contains 98,000 or so distinct CDR3 sequences, roughly a sixth of which appear only once. This clonotype was recorded many times. Its antigen is currently unknown. There are 12 residues in the CDR3. V dropped 11 bases and J dropped 5; count of bases not matched to a gene: 5. Looked up from germline, CDR1 is ENHRY and CDR2 is SYGVKD. The chain joins TRBV10-3 to TRBJ2-1, with 8 bases that match TRBD1. Sequencing input: PBMCs or a T cell subset sorted from them (not recorded which). The receptor comes from a man between 18 and 35 years old who had mild COVID-19 (a few samples of this study predate the infection). Cell type and time point are not known. The CDR3 DNA reads TGTGCCGCCAGGACAGGGAACAATGAGCAGTTCTTC. This encodes CAARTGNNEQFF.